Listed below are T cell receptor beta chains from one sample, sequenced in a study of T cells in Graves' hyperthyroidism and ophthalmopathy. In TCRdb, the multiplex PCR reads were re-called with MiXCR into one record per CDR3 protein. The sample comprises a few hundred thousand distinct CDR3 sequences, 15% to 19% of which are singletons, and approximately 7.5% rests with the top ten. Material for sequencing was blood. These receptor sequences come from a woman between 18 and 29 years old with Graves' hyperthyroidism. The CDR3 runs from the conserved cysteine through the conserved F or W. The D gene is left open where the match is weak. Clone size is given for some rows only: seen once, a few or many times, or a class if the clone is expanded.

clone_size	d_call	v_call	j_call	cdr3_aa	cdr3_nt
.	TRBD1	TRBV18	TRBJ2-2	CASSQQGPFSNTGELFF	TGTGCCAGCTCACAACAGGGGCCTTTTTCGAACACCGGGGAGCTGTTTTTT
many	.	TRBV12-5	TRBJ1-5	CASGSTTLRNDSNQPQHF	TGTGCTAGTGGCTCCACCACCCTACGGAACGATAGCAATCAGCCCCAGCATTTT
many	.	TRBV9	TRBJ1-6	CASSVDPGANSPLHF	TGTGCCAGCAGCGTAGACCCGGGGGCGAATTCACCCCTCCACTTT
many	.	TRBV30	TRBJ2-2	CASIGLPNTGELFF	TGTGCCTCTATAGGCCTCCCGAACACCGGGGAGCTGTTTTTT
.	TRBD1	TRBV12-3/TRBV12-4	TRBJ2-3	CASSPGTGGRTDTQYF	TGTGCCAGCAGTCCAGGGACAGGGGGCCGGACAGATACGCAGTATTTT
many	TRBD1	TRBV6-5	TRBJ2-7	CASSYFGSGETGASYEQYF	TGTGCCAGCAGTTACTTTGGATCGGGCGAGACAGGGGCCTCCTACGAGCAGTACTTC
.	.	TRBV5-4	TRBJ2-6	CASSLARDRGYSGANVLTF	TGTGCCAGCAGCTTGGCGCGGGACCGGGGCTACTCTGGGGCCAACGTCCTGACTTTC
many	.	TRBV4-1	TRBJ2-7	CASSQESGQLYEQYF	TGCGCCAGCAGCCAGGAATCGGGACAACTCTACGAGCAGTACTTC
many	TRBD2	TRBV7-3	TRBJ2-5	CASSRSGGTQETQYF	TGTGCCAGCAGCCGCTCGGGGGGGACCCAAGAGACCCAGTACTTC
many	.	TRBV24-1	TRBJ1-4	CATKKRGITNEKLFF	TGTGCCACCAAGAAGAGGGGAATAACTAATGAAAAACTGTTTTTT
.	.	TRBV11-2	TRBJ2-1	CASSLEGAGYNEQFF	TGTGCCAGCAGCTTAGAAGGTGCGGGCTACAATGAGCAGTTCTTC
few	.	TRBV29-1	TRBJ2-3	CSVVGTTDTQYF	TGCAGCGTTGTGGGGACTACAGATACGCAGTATTTT
many	.	TRBV5-1	TRBJ2-3	CASSLAGGAKITDTQYF	TGCGCCAGCAGCTTGGCTGGCGGGGCCAAAATAACAGATACGCAGTATTTT
many	TRBD2	TRBV7-3	TRBJ2-2	CASSLGLAGVNGELFF	TGTGCCAGCAGCTTAGGGCTAGCGGGAGTTAACGGGGAGCTGTTTTTT
.	TRBD1	TRBV30	TRBJ2-3	CVWDRGPDTQYF	TGTGTCTGGGACAGGGGGCCAGATACGCAGTATTTT
many	.	TRBV12-3/TRBV12-4	TRBJ1-1	CASSSFGPMNTEAFF	TGTGCCAGCAGTTCCTTTGGACCGATGAACACTGAAGCTTTCTTT
.	TRBD1	TRBV19	TRBJ2-7	CASSIGGQGDHEQYF	TGTGCCAGTAGTATAGGGGGGCAGGGGGACCACGAGCAGTACTTC
many	TRBD2	TRBV20-1	TRBJ2-1	CSALGERESNEQFF	TGCAGTGCCCTGGGTGAGCGGGAATCGAATGAGCAGTTCTTC
.	.	TRBV5-1	TRBJ2-3	CASSVLSTDTQYF	TGTGCCAGCAGCGTACTGTCCACAGATACGCAGTATTTT
.	.	TRBV24-1	TRBJ2-3	CATSDPLGANTQYF	TGTGCCACCAGTGACCCCCTCGGGGCCAATACGCAGTATTTT
few	TRBD2	TRBV12-3/TRBV12-4	TRBJ2-1	CASSFPGLAGWNEQFF	TGTGCCAGCAGTTTCCCGGGACTAGCGGGGTGGAATGAGCAGTTCTTC
many	.	TRBV6-1	TRBJ2-2	CASKGNIDTGELFF	TGTGCCAGCAAGGGGAATATTGATACCGGGGAGCTGTTTTTT
many	.	TRBV7-6	TRBJ1-2	CASSTRLGGYTF	TGTGCCAGCAGCACCCGGTTGGGGGGCTACACCTTC
.	.	TRBV7-2	TRBJ2-7	CASRGGVAKHEQYF	TGTGCCAGCAGAGGCGGGGTGGCCAAACATGAGCAGTACTTC
few	.	TRBV29-1	TRBJ2-7	CSVEDGTYEQYF	TGCAGCGTTGAAGATGGAACCTACGAGCAGTACTTC
many	.	TRBV27	TRBJ2-1	CASRPFLKPRDNEQFF	TGTGCCAGCAGACCTTTCTTGAAGCCCCGTGACAATGAGCAGTTCTTC
.	.	TRBV10-3	TRBJ2-1	CATLTPGEGTNEQFF	TGTGCCACCCTCACCCCTGGAGAGGGGACCAATGAGCAGTTCTTC
many	TRBD1	TRBV7-2	TRBJ2-2	CASTIDRVDTGELFF	TGTGCCAGCACCATAGACAGGGTAGACACCGGGGAGCTGTTTTTT
.	TRBD1	TRBV7-6	TRBJ2-3	CASSLALRQGADTQYF	TGTGCCAGCAGCTTAGCGTTGAGACAGGGGGCAGATACGCAGTATTTT
many	.	TRBV3-1	TRBJ1-6	CASSHRTVENSPLHF	TGTGCCAGCAGCCATAGGACAGTGGAAAATTCACCCCTCCACTTT
many	.	TRBV3-1	TRBJ2-3	CASSSQKDTQYF	TGTGCCAGCAGCTCACAAAAAGATACGCAGTATTTT
many	.	TRBV2	TRBJ1-5	CASSRDNNQPQHF	TGTGCCAGCAGTCGGGACAACAATCAGCCCCAGCATTTT
many	TRBD1	TRBV10-3	TRBJ1-2	CASTGGTNYGYTF	TGTGCCTCAACAGGGGGCACTAACTATGGCTACACCTTC